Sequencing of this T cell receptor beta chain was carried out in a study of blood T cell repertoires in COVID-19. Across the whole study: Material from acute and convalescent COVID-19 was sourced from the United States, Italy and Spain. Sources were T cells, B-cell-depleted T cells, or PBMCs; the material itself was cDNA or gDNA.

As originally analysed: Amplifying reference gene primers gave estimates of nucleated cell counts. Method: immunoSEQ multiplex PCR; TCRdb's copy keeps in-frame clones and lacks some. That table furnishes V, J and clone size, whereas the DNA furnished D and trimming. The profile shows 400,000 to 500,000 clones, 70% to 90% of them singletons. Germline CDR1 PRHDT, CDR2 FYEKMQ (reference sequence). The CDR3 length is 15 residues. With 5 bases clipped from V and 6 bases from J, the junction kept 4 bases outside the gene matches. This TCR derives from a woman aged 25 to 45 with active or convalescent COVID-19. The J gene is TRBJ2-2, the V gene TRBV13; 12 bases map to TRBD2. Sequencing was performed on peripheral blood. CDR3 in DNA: TGTGCCAGCAGCCCTAGCGGGAGGGCCCCCGGGGAGCTGTTTTTT. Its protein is CASSPSGRAPGELFF.